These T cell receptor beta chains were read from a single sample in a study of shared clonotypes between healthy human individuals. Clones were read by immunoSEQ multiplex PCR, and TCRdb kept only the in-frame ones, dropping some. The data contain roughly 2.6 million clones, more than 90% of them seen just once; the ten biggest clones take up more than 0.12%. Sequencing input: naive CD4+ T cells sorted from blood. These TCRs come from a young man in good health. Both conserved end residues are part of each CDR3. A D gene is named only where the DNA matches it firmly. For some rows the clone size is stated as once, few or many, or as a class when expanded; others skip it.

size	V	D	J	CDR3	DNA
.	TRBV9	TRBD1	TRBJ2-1	CASSVVGTVSYNEQFF	TGTGCCAGCAGCGTAGTGGGGACAGTCTCCTACAATGAGCAGTTCTTC
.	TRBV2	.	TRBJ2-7	CASTGIGLLEQYF	TGTGCCAGCACCGGTATAGGACTCCTCGAGCAGTACTTC
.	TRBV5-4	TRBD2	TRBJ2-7	CASSRTSGSYEQYF	TGTGCCAGCAGCAGGACTAGCGGTTCCTACGAGCAGTACTTC
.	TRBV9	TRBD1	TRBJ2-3	CASSVGARTGGTDTQYF	TGTGCCAGCAGCGTGGGAGCACGGACAGGGGGCACAGATACGCAGTATTTT
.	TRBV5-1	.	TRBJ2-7	CASSLPGPPYEQYF	TGCGCCAGCAGCCTTCCAGGGCCGCCCTACGAGCAGTACTTC
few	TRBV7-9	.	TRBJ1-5	CASGQSWEGNQPQHF	TGTGCCAGCGGTCAGTCGTGGGAGGGCAATCAGCCCCAGCATTTT
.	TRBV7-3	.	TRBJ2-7	CASSLEGGREQYF	TGTGCCAGCAGCTTAGAGGGGGGCCGGGAGCAGTACTTC
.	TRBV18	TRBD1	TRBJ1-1	CASSGQVMNTEAFF	TGTGCCAGCTCAGGACAGGTCATGAACACTGAAGCTTTCTTT
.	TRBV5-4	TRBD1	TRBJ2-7	CASSSIGQGNAYEQYF	TGTGCCAGCAGCTCGATTGGACAGGGAAACGCCTACGAGCAGTACTTC
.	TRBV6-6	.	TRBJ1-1	CASSRGGSGSEAFF	TGTGCCAGCAGTCGGGGGGGTTCAGGGTCTGAAGCTTTCTTT
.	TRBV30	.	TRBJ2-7	CAWEGGTTYEQYF	TGTGCCTGGGAGGGGGGGACCACCTACGAGCAGTACTTC
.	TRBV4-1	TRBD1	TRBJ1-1	CASRQTERATGEWGEAFF	TGCGCCAGCAGACAAACAGAAAGGGCGACAGGGGAGTGGGGTGAAGCTTTCTTT
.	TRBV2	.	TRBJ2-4	CASSSTGLTYF	TGTGCCAGCAGTTCAACGGGACTTACCTACTTC
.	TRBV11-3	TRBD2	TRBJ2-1	CASSSRAGAYDEQFF	TGTGCCAGCAGCTCGAGAGCGGGGGCTTATGATGAGCAGTTCTTC
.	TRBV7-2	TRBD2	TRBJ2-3	CASSSGTSRTDTQYF	TGTGCCAGCAGCTCTGGGACTAGTAGGACAGATACGCAGTATTTT
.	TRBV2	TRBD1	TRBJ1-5	CASSGTGGFANQPQHF	TGTGCCAGCAGTGGGACAGGGGGCTTTGCCAATCAGCCCCAGCATTTT
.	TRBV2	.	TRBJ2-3	CASSVGSGRTDTQYF	TGTGCCAGCAGTGTCGGCAGTGGACGCACAGATACGCAGTATTTT
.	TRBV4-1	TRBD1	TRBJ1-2	CASSQDGTGGRRGYTF	TGCGCCAGCAGCCAGGATGGGACAGGGGGAAGGAGAGGCTACACCTTC
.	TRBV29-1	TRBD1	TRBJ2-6	CSVEGTGAPGANVLTF	TGCAGCGTTGAAGGGACAGGGGCACCTGGGGCCAACGTCCTGACTTTC
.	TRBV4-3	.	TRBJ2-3	CASSQSPGAGTDTQYF	TGCGCCAGCAGCCAATCCCCCGGGGCAGGCACAGATACGCAGTATTTT
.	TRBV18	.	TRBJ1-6	CASSPEEFSPLHF	TGTGCCAGCTCACCGGAAGAGTTTTCACCCCTCCACTTT
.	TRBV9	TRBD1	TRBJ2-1	CASSPLPSGGTYNEQFF	TGTGCCAGCAGCCCGCTCCCATCAGGGGGAACCTACAATGAGCAGTTCTTC
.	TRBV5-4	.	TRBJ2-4	CASSTGSKSKNIQYF	TGTGCCAGCAGCACGGGATCAAAGTCCAAAAACATTCAGTACTTC
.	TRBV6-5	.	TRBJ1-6	CASSSGNWGNSPLHF	TGTGCCAGCAGTTCCGGGAATTGGGGTAATTCACCCCTCCACTTT
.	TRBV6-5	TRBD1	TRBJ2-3	CASSPRQGTDTQYF	TGTGCCAGCAGTCCTCGACAGGGGACAGATACGCAGTATTTT
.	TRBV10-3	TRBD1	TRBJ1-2	CAISELTGDGYTF	TGTGCCATCAGTGAGTTGACAGGGGACGGCTACACCTTC
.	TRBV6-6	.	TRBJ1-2	CASSYFSSRANYGYTF	TGTGCCAGCAGTTACTTCTCGAGCCGGGCTAACTATGGCTACACCTTC
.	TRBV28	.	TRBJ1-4	CASSLLTGANEKLFF	TGTGCCAGCAGTTTGTTGACGGGGGCTAATGAAAAACTGTTTTTT
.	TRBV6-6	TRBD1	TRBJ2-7	CASSYSRTGEYEQYF	TGTGCCAGCAGTTACTCCAGGACAGGGGAGTACGAGCAGTACTTC
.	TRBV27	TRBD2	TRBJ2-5	CASSSLGGKETQYF	TGTGCCAGCAGTTCCCTCGGGGGGAAAGAGACCCAGTACTTC
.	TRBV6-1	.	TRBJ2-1	CASTPQGTYNEQFF	TGTGCCAGCACTCCACAGGGAACCTACAATGAGCAGTTCTTC
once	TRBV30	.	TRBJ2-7	CAWRVQGWSYEQYF	TGTGCCTGGAGGGTACAGGGATGGTCCTACGAGCAGTACTTC
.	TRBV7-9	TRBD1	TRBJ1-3	CASSPGVGGQAGNTIYF	TGTGCCAGCAGCCCGGGAGTCGGGGGACAGGCGGGAAACACCATATATTTT
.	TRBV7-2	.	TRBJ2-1	CASSGGQGPGTFYNEQFF	TGTGCCAGCAGCGGGGGCCAGGGACCGGGAACTTTCTACAATGAGCAGTTCTTC
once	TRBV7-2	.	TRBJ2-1	CASSSGLVNEQFF	TGTGCCAGCAGCTCGGGACTTGTCAATGAGCAGTTCTTC
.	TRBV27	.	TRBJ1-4	CASSLWGENEKLFF	TGTGCCAGCAGCTTGTGGGGGGAAAATGAAAAACTGTTTTTT
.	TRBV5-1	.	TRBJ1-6	CASRDGTPNSPLHF	TGCGCCAGCAGGGACGGGACACCAAATTCACCCCTCCACTTT
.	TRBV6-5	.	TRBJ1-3	CASRRGGYSGNTIYF	TGTGCCAGCAGGAGGGGGGGCTACTCTGGAAACACCATATATTTT